The 3 T cell receptor beta chains below come from one sample, sequenced in a study of breast tumors, draining lymph nodes, adjacent tissues. Axillary draining lymph nodes of breast cancer patients supplied the node samples. TCRdb processed the multiplex PCR reads anew with MiXCR; each CDR3 protein has one entry. The sample has about 140,000 distinct CDR3 sequences, around a third seen once. Sequenced material: axillary lymph node tissue. All receptors derive from a female donor with breast cancer. Some clones in this sample may be carry-over from other donors' samples.

This clonotype is a singleton in its sample. One base away lies a much larger clone, so this may be a sequencing read error. The chain recombines TRBV5-6 with TRBJ1-4, with D possibly matching TRBD1 (6 bases). From germline, CDR1 is SGHDT and CDR2 YYEEEE. The CDR3 spans 12 residues. Trimming took off 4 bases at V and 5 bases at J, with 6 bases between the two ends. For the CDR3, the DNA is TGTGCCAGCAGCCAGGGGAATGAAAAACTGTTTTTT. Residues: CASSQGNEKLFF.

V usage is TRBV18 and J usage is TRBJ1-1; a possible D gene is TRBD1 (5 bases). CDR3 size: 13 residues. The V gene's germline CDR1 is KGHSH and CDR2 LQKENI. Trimming removed 5 bases at V and 7 bases at J, with 14 bases between. The CDR3, as DNA: TGTGCCAGCTCAAAGGGGCTTGTGGGTGAAGCTTTCTTT. It specifies CASSKGLVGEAFF.

In this sample, this clonotype turned up many times. CDR3 in DNA: TGTGCCAGCAGCTTAGCGGGGGGGGCGGAGACCCAGTACTTC. This sequence encodes CASSLAGGAETQYF. This sequence joins TRBV7-2 and TRBJ2-5; the D gene is possibly TRBD2 (7 bases). Trimming stripped 0 bases from V and 5 bases from J, with 10 bases between. This CDR3 comprises 14 residues. Germline assignment: CDR1 SGHTA and CDR2 FQGNSA.